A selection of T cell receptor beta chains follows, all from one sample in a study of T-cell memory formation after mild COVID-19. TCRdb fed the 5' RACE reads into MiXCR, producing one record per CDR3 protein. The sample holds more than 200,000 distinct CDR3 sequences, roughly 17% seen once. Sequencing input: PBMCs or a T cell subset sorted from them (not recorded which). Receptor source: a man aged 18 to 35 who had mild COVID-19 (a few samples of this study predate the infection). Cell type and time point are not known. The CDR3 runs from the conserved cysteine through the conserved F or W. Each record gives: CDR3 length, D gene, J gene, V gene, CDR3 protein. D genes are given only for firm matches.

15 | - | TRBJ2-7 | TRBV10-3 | CAISGEAGSSYEQYF
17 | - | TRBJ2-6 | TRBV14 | CASSQGVLGLGANVLTF
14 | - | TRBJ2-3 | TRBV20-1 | CSGGWGDRTDTQYF
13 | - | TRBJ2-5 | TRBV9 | CASSIGSEETQYF
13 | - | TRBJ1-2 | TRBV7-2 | CASRRGVKGGYTF
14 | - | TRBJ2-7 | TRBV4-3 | CASSQGIDSYEQYF
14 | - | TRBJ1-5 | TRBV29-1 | CSVGTEGSNQPQHF
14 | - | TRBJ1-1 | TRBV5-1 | CASSSQGGETEAFF
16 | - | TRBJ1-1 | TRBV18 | CASSPRILGLNTEAFF
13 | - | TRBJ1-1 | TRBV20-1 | CSAFRPGGTEAFF
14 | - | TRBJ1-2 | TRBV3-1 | CASSPGRGASGYTF
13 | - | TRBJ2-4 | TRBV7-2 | CASSPRPEGIQYF
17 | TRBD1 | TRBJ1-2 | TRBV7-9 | CASSPGQGNLPNYGYTF
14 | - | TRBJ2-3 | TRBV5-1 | CASSLSQGGDTQYF
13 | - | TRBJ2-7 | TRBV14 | CASSRQLSYEQYF
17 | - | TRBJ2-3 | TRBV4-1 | CASSQQARGFSTDTQYF
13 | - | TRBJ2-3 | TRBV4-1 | CATARTLEDTQYF
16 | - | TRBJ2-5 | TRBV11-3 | CASSLKGGGLQETQYF
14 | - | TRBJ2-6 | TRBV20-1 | CSATGLPGANVLTF
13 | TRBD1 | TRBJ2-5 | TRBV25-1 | CARIRGRCETQYF
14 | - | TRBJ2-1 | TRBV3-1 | CASSQVGRYNEQFF
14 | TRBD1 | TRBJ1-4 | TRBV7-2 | CASSFQGDHEKLFF
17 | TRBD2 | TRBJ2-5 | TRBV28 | CASSFDWTSGGGETQYF
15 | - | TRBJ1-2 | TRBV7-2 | CASSPSGVREGGYTF
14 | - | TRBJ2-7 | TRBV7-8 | CASSLTGHFYEQYF
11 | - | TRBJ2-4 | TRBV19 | CASSITNIQYF
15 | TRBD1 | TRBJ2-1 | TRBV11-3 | CASSSGTGFYNEQFF
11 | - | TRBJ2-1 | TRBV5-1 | CASSLLSEQFF
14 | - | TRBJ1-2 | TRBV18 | CASSPDTGNYGYTF
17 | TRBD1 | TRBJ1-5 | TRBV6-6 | CASSYSGTGGSNQPQHF
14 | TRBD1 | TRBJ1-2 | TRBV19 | CASKWDRGSEGYTF
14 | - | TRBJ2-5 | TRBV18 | CASSPAGAQETQYF
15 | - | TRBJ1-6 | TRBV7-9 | CASSARGGYNSPLHF
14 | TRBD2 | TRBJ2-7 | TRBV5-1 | CASNPRGGDHEQYF
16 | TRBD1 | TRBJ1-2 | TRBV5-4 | CASSFPSRTGRDGYTF
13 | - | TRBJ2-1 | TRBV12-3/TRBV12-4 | CASSTRSYNEQFF
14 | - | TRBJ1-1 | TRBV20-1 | CSARDPGANTEAFF
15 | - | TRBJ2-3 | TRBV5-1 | CASSFGGDSTDTQYF
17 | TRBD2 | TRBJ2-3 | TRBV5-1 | CASSSGTSGGHTDTQYF
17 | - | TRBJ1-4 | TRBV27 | CASSLLADRARGEKLFF
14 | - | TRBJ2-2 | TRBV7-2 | CASSFGPGAGELFF
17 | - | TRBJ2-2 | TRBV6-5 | CASSYSPRGADTGELFF
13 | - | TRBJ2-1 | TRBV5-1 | CASSLIPWNEQFF
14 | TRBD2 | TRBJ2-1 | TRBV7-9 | CASSPSGGAGEQFF
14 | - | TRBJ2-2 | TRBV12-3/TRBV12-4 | CASTLWTNTGELFF
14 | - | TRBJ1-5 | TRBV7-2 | CASSLGGASQPQHF
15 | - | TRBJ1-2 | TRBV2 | CATSQEQGIYDGYTF
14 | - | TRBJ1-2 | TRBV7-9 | CASSLAGRFYGYTF
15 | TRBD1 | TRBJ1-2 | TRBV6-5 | CASRAPGQGASGYTF
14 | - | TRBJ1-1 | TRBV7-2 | CASTQPGLYTEAFF
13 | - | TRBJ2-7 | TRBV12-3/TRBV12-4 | CASIRAGTYEQYF
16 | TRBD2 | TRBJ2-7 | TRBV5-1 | CASSLPRLAGVNEQYF
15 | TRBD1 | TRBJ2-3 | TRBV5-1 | CASSSRTGTTDTQYF
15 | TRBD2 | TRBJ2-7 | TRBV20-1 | CSASRGGASGYEQYF
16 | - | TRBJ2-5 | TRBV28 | CASSFGEPSFQETQYF
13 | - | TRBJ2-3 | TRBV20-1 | CSGELAGADTQYF
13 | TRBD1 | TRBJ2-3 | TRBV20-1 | CSARDSRTDTQYF
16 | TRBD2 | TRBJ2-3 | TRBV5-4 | CASSVGTSGGLDTQYF
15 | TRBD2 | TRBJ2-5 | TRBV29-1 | CSVAKRGYYQETQYF
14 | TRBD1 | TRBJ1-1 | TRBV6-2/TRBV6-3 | CASKGTGGGTEAFF